A single sample is the source of the 27 T cell receptor beta chains below, sequenced in a study of shared clonotypes between healthy human individuals. Assay: immunoSEQ multiplex PCR; the TCRdb copy retains only in-frame clones and omits some. This sample carries about 670,000 clones, about three quarters of them seen once, and the ten largest clones take approximately 2%. Material: memory CD4+ T cells sorted from blood. Subset described: CD45RA-negative fraction. Every receptor here comes from a woman aged 25 to 45 in good health.

A word on this clone: The sample holds other DNA sequences that translate to the same CDR3. This rearrangement joins TRBV7-9 to TRBJ2-7; D gene ambiguous. CDR3 size: 12 residues. Trimming left V 2 bases short and J 0 bases short, with 2 bases between. Germline CDR1 reads SEHNR; CDR2 reads FQNEAQ (reference sequence). CDR3 residues: CASSLSSYEQYF. CDR3 bases: TGTGCCAGCAGCTTATCCTCCTACGAGCAGTACTTC.

The count of this clone is one. The V call is TRBV27, the J call TRBJ2-7; 9 bases align to TRBD2. V shed 7 bases and J 0 bases; nucleotides not matched to a gene: 7. Germline CDR1 reads MNHEY; CDR2 reads SMNVEV (reference sequence). The CDR3 has 15 amino acids. This CDR3 is CASNRLAASSYEQYF. The CDR3 nucleotides are TGTGCCAGCAACCGACTAGCGGCAAGCTCCTACGAGCAGTACTTC.

This clone has just a few counts. The chain combines TRBV7-9 with TRBJ2-7; 8 nucleotides line up with TRBD1. Trimming removed 6 bases from V and 7 bases from J; junction bases left unmatched: 8. CDR3 size: 13 residues. CDR1 is SEHNR, CDR2 FQNEAQ, per germline (reference sequence). The CDR3 is CASSFNTGGEQYF. In DNA, the CDR3 is TGTGCCAGCAGTTTTAATACAGGGGGAGAGCAGTACTTC.

The chain joins TRBV27 to TRBJ2-1; D is unclear. With 7 bases removed from V and 8 bases from J, the gap between germline ends came to 24 bases. Germline V gene lookup returns CDR1 MNHEY and CDR2 SMNVEV (reference sequence). The CDR3 length is 16 residues. CDR3 DNA: TGTGCCAGCACTCCTAGGTTGTTAGGTCTCCCCCATGAGCAGTTCTTC. The encoded protein is CASTPRLLGLPHEQFF.

The chain recombines TRBV18 with TRBJ2-1; the match to TRBD2 covers 12 bases. The junction had 2 bases not matched to a gene; V was cut back by 3 bases and J by 8 bases. Germline V CDR1 and CDR2: KGHSH, LQKENI. The CDR3 extends over 14 amino acids. Here the CDR3 reads CASSPGLAGDEQFF. In DNA, the CDR3 is TGTGCCAGCTCACCGGGACTAGCGGGTGATGAGCAGTTCTTC.

In DNA form, the CDR3 reads TGTGCCAGCAGAGGGACAGGGGGCCTTGAAAAACTGTTTTTT. This encodes CASRGTGGLEKLFF. This chain links TRBV2 with TRBJ1-4; 12 nucleotides align to TRBD1. The ends lost 6 bases at V and 7 bases at J; junction bases unmatched: 3. The CDR3 loop spans 14 amino acids. Germline V gene data show CDR1 as SNHLY and CDR2 as FYNNEI.

This chain connects TRBV11-2 to TRBJ2-1; the match to TRBD2 covers 11 bases. V was clipped by 4 bases and J by 10 bases; unmatched bases: 6. CDR1 is SGHAT and CDR2 is FQNNGV in the germline V gene. The CDR3 is 14 residues long. CDR3 sequence (DNA): TGTGCCAGCAGCTACACTAGCGGGAGCCCCGAGCAGTTCTTC. As protein: CASSYTSGSPEQFF.

This clone has only one observation. This chain links TRBV19 with TRBJ2-7, with 8 nucleotides matching TRBD1. The length of the CDR3 is 15 residues. CDR1 and CDR2 (germline): LNHDA, SQIVND (reference sequence). V lost 3 bases, J lost 3 bases, and 7 bases stayed unmatched. The CDR3 bases are TGTGCCAGTAGTATCGCCGGGACAGGATACTACGAGCAGTACTTC. Residues: CASSIAGTGYYEQYF.

The chain has TRBV11-2 and TRBJ1-4; 8 nucleotides align to TRBD1. V was pared by 3 bases and J by 6 bases, with 9 bases of the junction left unmatched. Germline CDR1 reads SGHAT; CDR2 reads FQNNGV. The CDR3 contains 16 residues. The CDR3 here is CASSFITGGYDEKLFF. CDR3 sequence (DNA): TGTGCCAGCAGCTTTATCACAGGGGGTTATGATGAAAAACTGTTTTTT.

V and J are TRBV7-2 and TRBJ2-7, with 10 bases aligning to TRBD2. The germline gives CDR1 SGHTA, CDR2 FQGNSA. The CDR3 is made up of 15 amino acids. The J segment lost 4 bases and the V segment lost 5 bases, leaving 8 bases of the junction unmatched. In DNA, the CDR3 is TGTGCCAGCAGCATTAATAGCGGGAGGCTGTACGAGCAGTACTTC. It yields the protein CASSINSGRLYEQYF.

This clone showed up many times. V usage is TRBV7-6 and J usage is TRBJ1-2, with D possibly matching TRBD1 (5 bases). This CDR3 region has 13 residues. With 5 bases removed from V and 8 bases from J, the gap between germline ends came to 15 bases. Germline-derived CDR1 and CDR2 are SGHVS and FNYEAQ. In DNA form, the CDR3 reads TGTGCCAGCAGCCCCGGGGGGGGAGGCGGCTACACCTTC. Its translation is CASSPGGGGGYTF.

The rearrangement uses TRBV25-1 and TRBJ2-7; tentatively, D is TRBD2 (6 bases). The ends were cut back, 1 base at V and 0 bases at J, with 10 bases in the middle. Germline CDR1 and CDR2: MGHDK and SYGVNS. The CDR3 is 15 residues long. The CDR3: CASSESGESSYEQYF. The CDR3 coding sequence is TGTGCCAGCAGTGAATCGGGGGAGAGCTCCTACGAGCAGTACTTC.

The rearrangement uses TRBV27 and TRBJ2-5; 10 nucleotides line up with TRBD2. The J segment lost 5 bases and the V segment lost 7 bases, leaving 4 bases of the junction unmatched. CDR3 length equals 13 residues. CDR1 is MNHEY, CDR2 SMNVEV, per germline (reference sequence). The CDR3 protein is CASKREGPETQYF. The DNA of the CDR3 is TGTGCCAGCAAGCGGGAGGGCCCCGAGACCCAGTACTTC.

This chain uses TRBV7-2 with TRBJ1-1; D may be TRBD1 (6 bases). The germline V gene encodes CDR1 SGHTA and CDR2 FQGNSA. Trimming stripped 5 bases from V and 7 bases from J, with 20 bases between. The CDR3 extends over 15 amino acids. Written as DNA, the CDR3 is TGTGCCAGCAGCATGCACCGGGACAAAGGTCTTGAAGCTTTCTTT. As protein: CASSMHRDKGLEAFF.

CDR3 protein: CASRGRGADTQYF. The CDR3 region has the DNA TGTGCCAGCAGGGGCAGGGGGGCAGATACGCAGTATTTT. The chain joins TRBV27 to TRBJ2-3; the D gene is possibly TRBD1 (7 bases). Germline assignment: CDR1 MNHEY and CDR2 SMNVEV (reference sequence). The CDR3 is 13 residues long. Between the trimmed V and J ends, which lost 6 bases and 4 bases, there was a span of 11 bases.

The V and J genes are TRBV7-9 and TRBJ2-7, with 8 nucleotides matching TRBD1. CDR3 size: 17 residues. Per germline, CDR1 SEHNR and CDR2 FQNEAQ (reference sequence). J lost 3 bases, V lost 5 bases, and 15 bases had no gene match. CDR3 nucleotides: TGTGCCAGCAGCGCACCCTTACTACTTGGACAGGGCTACGAGCAGTACTTC. It codes for CASSAPLLLGQGYEQYF.

The rearrangement links TRBV2 to TRBJ1-2; D uncertain. CDR1 is SNHLY and CDR2 is FYNNEI in the germline V gene. Trimming stripped 8 bases from V and 0 bases from J, with 10 bases between. The CDR3 has 13 residues. CDR3 sequence reads: CASRAFSNYGYTF. The DNA of the CDR3 is TGTGCCAGCCGGGCCTTTTCTAACTATGGCTACACCTTC.

The chain carries TRBV4-2 and TRBJ1-4; 7 nucleotides agree with TRBD1. Germline V CDR1 and CDR2: LGHNA, YNFKEQ. This CDR3 has 18 residues. The V gene end was trimmed by 4 bases and the J gene end by 7 bases; junction bases not matched to a gene: 18. The CDR3 region is CASSPRLTGWAVGEKLFF. As DNA, the CDR3 is TGTGCCAGCAGCCCCAGACTGACAGGGTGGGCCGTAGGTGAAAAACTGTTTTTT.

The chain has TRBV10-3 and TRBJ2-1; unclear D gene. This CDR3 region has 14 residues. Trimming removed 0 bases at V and 10 bases at J, with 13 bases between. Germline assignment: CDR1 ENHRY and CDR2 SYGVKD. This chain's CDR3 is CAISESNDPSEQFF. CDR3 DNA: TGTGCCATCAGTGAGTCAAATGACCCCTCGGAGCAGTTCTTC.

The gene calls are TRBV15 and TRBJ2-3; 7 bases agree with TRBD2. In germline, CDR1 is LNHNV, CDR2 YYDKDF (reference sequence). This CDR3 has 14 amino acids. Unmatched junction bases numbered 5, after V lost 5 bases and J lost 3 bases. As DNA, the CDR3 is TGTGCCACCAGCCTCCCGGGGGGAACAGATACGCAGTATTTT. This sequence encodes CATSLPGGTDTQYF.

This clone was seen only a few times. Its ends do not fully match the called genes, so a read error is possible. J is TRBJ2-5 and V is TRBV20-1; D is unclear. The CDR3 covers 10 residues. Germline CDR1 reads DFQATT; CDR2 reads SNEGSKA (reference sequence). The CDR3 bases are TGCAGTGCTAGTGAACAGCGACTTAACTTC. This translates into CSASEQRLNF.

There are many counts of this clone. V and J are TRBV13 and TRBJ2-7; 7 bases fit TRBD2. The CDR3 has 16 residues. Germline assignment: CDR1 PRHDT and CDR2 FYEKMQ (reference sequence). Trimming at V came to 4 bases and at J to 1 base, leaving 10 bases not matched to a gene. The CDR3 DNA sequence: TGTGCCAGCAGCTCACCCGGCCACGGGGGGTCCTACGAGCAGTACTTC. Translation gives CASSSPGHGGSYEQYF.

This chain joins TRBV18 and TRBJ2-1; 7 bases align to TRBD1. Germline values: CDR1 KGHSH, CDR2 LQKENI. There are 16 residues in the CDR3. Unmatched junction bases numbered 6, after V lost 4 bases and J lost 0 bases. Here the CDR3 reads CASSQAHRGSYNEQFF. The CDR3 DNA sequence: TGTGCCAGCTCACAGGCCCACAGGGGCTCCTACAATGAGCAGTTCTTC.

The chain has TRBV2 and TRBJ2-2; 12 nucleotides align to TRBD2. This CDR3 region has 14 residues. V was pared by 8 bases and J by 7 bases, with 5 bases of the junction left unmatched. Germline V gives CDR1 SNHLY, CDR2 FYNNEI. CDR3 region: CASLGLAGNGELFF. The CDR3 coding sequence is TGTGCCAGCTTAGGACTAGCGGGAAACGGGGAGCTGTTTTTT.

This clone came up once. The V gene is TRBV4-1, the J gene TRBJ2-7; 7 bases fit TRBD2. Trimming took 1 base from V and 4 from J; bases not matched to a gene: 7. Germline CDR1 reads MGHRA; CDR2 reads YSYEKL. CDR3 length: 15 residues. The CDR3 region is CASSQVSGNWYEQYF. Written as DNA, the CDR3 is TGCGCCAGCAGCCAAGTGAGCGGGAATTGGTACGAGCAGTACTTC.

This chain uses TRBV6-5 with TRBJ2-7; D uncertain. There are 15 residues in the CDR3. Trimming removed 6 bases from V and 3 bases from J, with 18 bases in between. CDR1 is MNHEY, CDR2 SVGAGI, per germline. CDR3 loop: CASSPLGRTIYEQYF. CDR3 sequence (DNA): TGTGCCAGCAGCCCTCTTGGCAGAACAATCTACGAGCAGTACTTC.

V and J are TRBV5-1 and TRBJ1-4; no firm D call. CDR1 and CDR2 (germline): SGHRS, YFSETQ. The V gene lost 2 bases and the J gene lost 8 bases, with 16 bases spanning the gap. CDR3 length: 15 amino acids. The CDR3 sequence: CASSLIGQSGEKLFF. For the CDR3, the DNA is TGCGCCAGCAGCTTAATAGGTCAGTCGGGCGAAAAACTGTTTTTT. The full variable domain, in which reference TRBV5-1 and TRBJ1-4 provide the parts outside the CDR3, is KAGVTQTPRYLIKTRGQQVTLSCSPISGHRSVSWYQQTPGQGLQFLFEYFSETQRNKGNFPGRFSGRQFSNSRSEMNVSTLELGDSALYLCASSLIGQSGEKLFFGSGTQLSVL.